The entry that follows covers one TCR beta chain sequence. Its antigen remains unidentified. The sample holds no much larger clone one base away, and base qualities are not on file. Libraries were constructed by the immunoSEQ multiplex PCR assay. A mixture of 60 forward primers for TCR Vbeta segments and 13 reverse primers for TCR Jbeta segments was used in the multiplex PCR. The CDR3 region of rearranged TCR beta genes was amplified from genomic DNA by a multiplex PCR assay. The amplified TCR beta libraries were sequenced on the Illumina HiSeq System as 87-base-pair reads. The study's own analysis went as follows. A later analysis counted tens of millions of unique TCR beta chains across the 550 to 750 repertoires, and some 12 million of these chains were shared by at least two donors. Raw reads were error-corrected and collapsed into unique sequences by a nearest-neighbor algorithm in which closely related sequences were merged to remove PCR and sequencing errors. Alignment of CDR3 sequences to IMGT reference sequences was used to assign V, D and J gene segments. For a sequence to be retained, a match of at least six nucleotides was required to both a V gene segment and a J gene segment. A rearrangement was called productive if the CDR3 had no stop codons and remained in frame with V and J, and every other rearrangement was called non-productive. CDR3 was defined by IMGT convention, running from the second conserved V-encoded cysteine to the conserved J-encoded phenylalanine. In an earlier analysis of around 540 of the donors, sequences lacking an unambiguous match to a single V gene segment were excluded. An earlier analysis of 587 of the donors called V segments functional above 56.7% productive rearrangements and segregating when the between-donor standard deviation exceeded 5%. A statistical classification framework was built to diagnose cytomegalovirus status from the catalog of TCR beta chain sequences. In a later analysis, TCR nucleotide sequences were compared against IMGT/GENE-DB human TR gene sequences so that V and J genes could be assigned. In a later analysis, CDR3 sequences and most-parsimonious VDJ recombination scenarios were assigned using the TCRdist pipeline. In a later analysis, every TCR beta chain was defined by the combination of its CDR3 amino acid sequence and its V-gene family, and reads without a unique V-gene family were dropped. In a later analysis, nearly 600 highly shared, low-generation-probability nucleotide sequences were removed to address suspected cross-contamination and a sequencing artifact. For each public chain, a later analysis derived a clonal expansion index from normalized ranks of inferred template counts within each repertoire. In a later analysis, generation probabilities were computed using a VDJ recombination model fitted to out-of-frame rearrangements, and the results were checked against IGoR. In a later analysis, TCR-TCR, TCR-HLA and TCR-CMV co-occurrence was scored with hypergeometric tests, and a repertoire-size bias correction was applied to TCR pairs. In a later analysis, false discovery rates were estimated by permuting HLA or CMV assignments 20 times. A later analysis grouped co-occurring TCRs with DBSCAN, adding TCRdist sequence similarity when clustering within HLA-allele-positive subsets. For co-occurrence clustering, repertoires with fewer than 30,000 or more than 120,000 public chains were excluded, along with five or six repertoires with anomalous nucleotide sharing. TCRdb re-hosts the immuneACCESS table, in-frame sequences only. Its copies lack some clones; in the studies checked, an unresolved V gene accounts for under half of them, and the cause for the rest is not known. From that table come the V and J calls and clone size; the DNA was used to work out D and trimming. The sample records about 170,000 clones, 79% of which are singletons. The ten top clones hold 2% to 2.5% of the sample.

The data are from a study of cytomegalovirus exposure and HLA in healthy donors (dated by TCRdb to the late 2010s). Background for the entire study: An earlier analysis of 550 to 700 of the donors reported 250 to 350 Gb of sequence data and 117 million unique TCR beta sequences from about 180 million T cells. A later analysis re-examined previously published TCR beta repertoires from 500 to 700 donors and added high-resolution HLA genotyping to investigate patterns of TCR occurrence. An early release covering roughly 580 HLA-typed donors comprised about 300 gigabases of sequencing data and about 90 million unique TCR sequences. The study aimed to test whether cataloging public T cell receptors could reveal signatures of past pathogen exposure. Both class I and class II loci were covered by HLA typing, at four-digit resolution. In the later analysis, no new phenotypic data were used to find candidate immune exposures; instead, reliance was placed on TCR beta sequences and their occurrence across donors. Among about 390 genotyped donors of the cohort, an average of approximately 250,000 unique TCR beta nucleotide sequences were sequenced per donor, around 20% of them non-productive. The T cell repertoires of 700 or so subjects were profiled by immunosequencing and related to cytomegalovirus serostatus. Every repertoire in the discovery cohort had been generated on one and the same sequencing platform. Of the 300 to 450 genotyped donors, 75% to 85% were placed in the genetic ancestry cluster associated with self-reported Caucasian donors. To decide whether each TCR beta V gene segment behaved as functional or pseudogenic, an earlier analysis of approximately 600 of the donors relied on high-throughput TCR beta sequencing. A later genetic analysis took genome-wide SNP genotypes for about 65% of the roughly 670 donors and used that subset as a discovery cohort. Besides the first cohort of hundreds of subjects, a separate validation cohort made up of 120 different subjects was used. The study combined high-throughput TCR immunosequencing, statistical association of individual TCRs with disease status, and machine learning to predict cytomegalovirus infection status. Typing coverage differed by locus: A, B, C, DRB1 and DQB1 were typed in roughly 620-630 donors, DQA1 in 500 to 550, DPA1 in 600 to 610, and DPB1 in just under 490. Donor age, sex, ethnicity and CMV serostatus were compiled together with the repertoire data. A few DR-DQ haplotypes were handled as single units for association and clustering because linkage in the cohort was strong.

In total, approximately 610 healthy bone marrow donors made up the cohort. At the time of sampling, all cohort members were nominally healthy, though unrecorded immune exposures were likely present. The donor was CMV seronegative and belonged to the group of over 350 seronegative cohort members. Every donor gave a peripheral blood sample, and the peripheral blood mononuclear cells from that sample were used for TCR beta sequencing. The Qiagen DNeasy Blood Extraction Kit was used to extract genomic DNA from the blood cell samples. The paper as a whole reports these results and caveats: In the study, 150 to 200 TCR beta chains were listed as associated with cytomegalovirus. Strong co-occurrence of HLA alleles, especially DR and DQ, made assigning TCR associations to individual alleles difficult. Some IMGT-functional V segments, including TRBV6-2 and TRBV6-3, could not be distinguished by the 87-base-pair reads and were therefore excluded. A later analysis found that most CMV-associated TCR beta chains appeared HLA-restricted, with HLA associations seemingly driven largely by CMV exposure. Because counts were too low, around 17 rarely observed V segments, including chromosome 9 orphons, were left out of the earlier analysis of a few hundred of the donors. According to a later genetic analysis, donors in an Asian-associated ancestry cluster had fewer N-insertions in productive TCRs than the roughly 660-donor mean. In vitro tests confirmed that a few of the cytomegalovirus-associated TCR beta chains recognize cytomegalovirus antigens. In both the original and validation cohorts, the classifier was reported to diagnose cytomegalovirus status with high specificity and sensitivity. For the cohort, immune exposure information was limited to CMV serostatus. According to the authors, the approach could potentially be generalized to other disease states and immunological phenotypes. Compared with equally common non-associated chains, HLA-associated TCR beta chains in a later analysis were more clonally expanded and had lower generation probabilities. A later analysis reported that several top co-occurrence clusters appeared linked to parvovirus B19, influenza, CMV and Epstein-Barr virus. Broadly in line with IMGT annotations, most TCR beta V segments showed up in productive rearrangements about 87% or about 30% of the time in an earlier analysis of several hundred of the donors. Most TCR sequences were seen in very few donors, while some public TCRs were found in many individuals. In a later analysis, more than 15,000 TCR beta sequences were associated with specific HLA alleles at a false discovery rate of 0.05. A further reported finding was that TCR beta sequences accurately predicted the HLA-A and HLA-B alleles for most subjects in the first cohort. A cluster of highly shared sequence variants was judged likely to represent a technical artifact of the sequencing pipeline. In a later genetic analysis, a missense DCLRE1C variant was associated with V-gene and J-gene trimming of TCR beta chains, and the association was replicated in an independent cohort. HLA typing was unavailable for some donors at each locus, so association tests used only the typed subset. The presence/absence analyses assumed that sequencing depth was roughly uniform across donors, and that assumption may not be true. Linkage disequilibrium might explain the correlated functional status among segregating V segments, but an unknown experimental factor could not be excluded. In a later analysis, TCR association rates were found to vary across HLA loci, with the most associated TCRs seen for DRB1 alleles and the fewest for HLA-C alleles. In this cohort, only TCR beta chains were sequenced, and detectable features were limited by the absence of alpha or paired-chain data.

From cysteine to phenylalanine, the CDR3 is 16 amino acids long. The retained sequence is limited to the CDR3, 48 bases, with the frame set at the first base. The junction shows trimming of 0 bases on V and 3 bases on J, plus 12 bases between the germline ends. Via the germline V gene (reference sequence), CDR1 is SGHNT and CDR2 YYREEE. This clonotype originated in a woman in her forties or fifties in good health and CMV-seronegative. The sequence links TRBV5-4 to TRBJ2-2; tentative D gene TRBD1, with 5 bases matching. Sequenced input: PBMCs. The CDR3 protein: CASSLGSGRDTGELFF. The nucleotide sequence reads TGTGCCAGCAGCTTGGGCAGTGGCAGGGACACCGGGGAGCTGTTTTTT.